Each of the 24 T cell receptor beta chains below was sequenced from the same sample in a study of chemoradiotherapy in HPV16-positive cancers. The data were produced by immunoSEQ multiplex PCR, yet TCRdb's version contains in-frame clones alone and is incomplete. The table records around 29,000 clones, about 93% of them present only once. The sequences come from blood, collected from a patient who underwent chemoradiotherapy. Receptors originate from a human donor with HPV-associated anogenital cancer.

The J gene is TRBJ2-2, the V gene TRBV7-6, with 7 bases that match TRBD1. Per the germline V gene, CDR1 is SGHVS and CDR2 is FNYEAQ. J lost 1 base, V lost 4 bases, and 6 bases had no gene match. This CDR3 region has 16 residues. CDR3 region: CASSSYRGRNTGELFF. In nucleotides, the CDR3 is TGTGCCAGCAGCTCCTACAGGGGAAGGAACACCGGGGAGCTGTTTTTT.

This chain connects TRBV5-6 to TRBJ2-5; 7 nucleotides agree with TRBD1. The ends lost 4 bases at V and 3 bases at J; junction bases unmatched: 9. The CDR3 totals 15 residues. Germline CDR1 reads SGHDT; CDR2 reads YYEEEE. The CDR3 sequence: CASSTPGTAKETQYF. In nucleotides, the CDR3 is TGTGCCAGCAGCACCCCCGGGACAGCCAAAGAGACCCAGTACTTC.

V and J are TRBV19 and TRBJ2-3; 11 bases align to TRBD2. With 7 bases clipped from V and 2 bases from J, the junction kept 17 bases outside the gene matches. CDR1 is LNHDA and CDR2 is SQIVND in the germline V gene (reference sequence). This CDR3 is 19 amino acids long. CDR3 sequence (DNA): TGTGCCAGTACCCCGGGACTAGCGGACCCCGCTCCTACCACAGATACGCAGTATTTT. This gives the protein CASTPGLADPAPTTDTQYF.

The V and J genes are TRBV6-5 and TRBJ2-7, with 9 bases fitting TRBD1. Germline V gene sequence: CDR1 MNHEY, CDR2 SVGAGI. The CDR3 contains 14 residues. Trimming took 3 bases from V and 4 from J; bases not matched to a gene: 4. The CDR3 loop is CASSYDRGVYEQYF. In nucleotides, the CDR3 is TGTGCCAGCAGTTATGACAGGGGGGTTTACGAGCAGTACTTC.

The chain carries TRBV15 and TRBJ2-4, with D tentatively TRBD1 (5 bases). CDR3 length equals 13 residues. V lost 1 base and J 13 bases, leaving 14 bases between the germline ends. Germline lookup yields CDR1 LNHNV and CDR2 YYDKDF (reference sequence). CDR3 region: CATSRGQTALQYF. The CDR3 DNA sequence: TGTGCCACCAGCAGAGGACAGACCGCCCTACAGTACTTC.

The sample holds one count of this clone. V is TRBV28 and J is TRBJ2-7; 7 bases map to TRBD1. CDR1 and CDR2 (germline): MDHEN, SYDVKM. The length of the CDR3 is 15 residues. The V segment lost 5 bases and the J segment 3 bases; nucleotides outside the gene matches: 10. CDR3 sequence reads: CASSLARGTDYEQYF. Here the CDR3 DNA reads TGTGCCAGCAGTCTTGCCAGGGGGACAGACTACGAGCAGTACTTC.

The V and J genes are TRBV19 and TRBJ2-3; 13 bases match TRBD2. Germline CDR1 and CDR2: LNHDA and SQIVND (reference sequence). V shed 4 bases and J 1 base; nucleotides not matched to a gene: 2. The CDR3 has 16 residues. In DNA, the CDR3 is TGTGCCAGTAGTAGGACTAGCGGGAGAGGCACAGATACGCAGTATTTT. Translating it yields CASSRTSGRGTDTQYF.

This clone was detected once. The chain has TRBV6-6 and TRBJ2-1; possible D gene TRBD2, 5 bases. Looked up from germline, CDR1 is MNHNY and CDR2 is SVGAGI (reference sequence). V was pared by 5 bases and J by 6 bases, with 11 bases between. The CDR3 is made up of 13 amino acids. CDR3 DNA sequence: TGTGCCAGCAGTCTCTCGAGCGGCAATGAGCAGTTCTTC. This gives the protein CASSLSSGNEQFF.

This chain joins TRBV7-9 and TRBJ2-3; TRBD2 matches at 9 bases. The CDR3 extends over 14 amino acids. Germline-derived CDR1 and CDR2 are SEHNR and FQNEAQ (reference sequence). The ends lost 2 bases at V and 4 bases at J; junction bases unmatched: 1. CDR3 nucleotides: TGTGCCAGCAGCTTAACTAGCGGGTCAGATACGCAGTATTTT. The encoded protein is CASSLTSGSDTQYF.

V is TRBV27 and J is TRBJ2-1; D remains unclear. Germline CDR1 reads MNHEY; CDR2 reads SMNVEV (reference sequence). Trimming removed 3 bases at V and 6 bases at J, with 3 bases between. This CDR3 spans 11 amino acids. The CDR3 is CASSFGNEQFF. In DNA form, the CDR3 reads TGTGCCAGCAGTTTCGGCAATGAGCAGTTCTTC.

The rearrangement joins TRBV7-3 to TRBJ2-3; 9 bases are a match to TRBD1. Per the germline V gene, CDR1 is SGHTA and CDR2 is FQGTGA. Unmatched junction bases numbered 17, after V lost 4 bases and J lost 6 bases. There are 18 residues in the CDR3. CDR3 residues: CASSSRGLTDRGSDTQYF. The DNA for the CDR3 is TGTGCCAGCAGCTCCAGAGGCCTCACGGACAGGGGTTCCGATACGCAGTATTTT. Filled out from reference TRBV7-3 and TRBJ2-3, the complete variable domain reads GAGVSQTPSNKVTEKGKYVELRCDPISGHTALYWYRQSLGQGPEFLIYFQGTGAADDSGLPNDRFFAVRPEGSVSTLKIQRTERGDSAVYLCASSSRGLTDRGSDTQYFGPGTRLTVL.

V is TRBV14 and J is TRBJ2-3; 7 nucleotides align to TRBD1. This CDR3 is built from 19 residues. The germline V gene has CDR1 SGHDN and CDR2 FVKESK. Trimming at V came to 0 bases and at J to 2 bases, leaving 14 bases not matched to a gene. CDR3 sequence: CASSQEGYLEGQLTDTQYF. The CDR3 DNA follows: TGTGCCAGCAGCCAAGAGGGCTATCTAGAGGGACAGCTCACAGATACGCAGTATTTT.

The chain is built from TRBV19 and TRBJ2-5; D may be TRBD2 (5 bases). The V end lost 7 bases, the J end lost 4 bases, and 25 bases lay between the germline ends. Germline V gives CDR1 LNHDA, CDR2 SQIVND (reference sequence). The CDR3 is 17 amino acids. The CDR3 loop is CASKGAHNGPRGETQYF. The CDR3 nucleotides are TGTGCCAGTAAGGGCGCGCACAACGGGCCCCGGGGAGAGACCCAGTACTTC. The whole variable domain, filled in from reference TRBV19 and TRBJ2-5, reads DGGITQSPKYLFRKEGQNVTLSCEQNLNHDAMYWYRQDPGQGLRLIYYSQIVNDFQKGDIAEGYSVSREKKESFPLTVTSAQKNPTAFYLCASKGAHNGPRGETQYFGPGTRLLVL.

The chain recombines TRBV6-5 with TRBJ1-2; D unresolved. The CDR3 covers 13 residues. The germline V gene has CDR1 MNHEY and CDR2 SVGAGI. V was clipped by 5 bases and J by 8 bases, with 15 bases between them. The CDR3 DNA is TGTGCCAGCAGTCCCGGACCAGGTGGGGGCTACACCTTC. It is translated as CASSPGPGGGYTF.

V usage is TRBV6-1 and J usage is TRBJ1-5; D is perhaps TRBD1 (6 bases). The CDR3 sequence is 18 residues long. The germline CDR1 and CDR2 sequences are MNHNS and SASEGT. Trimming took off 2 bases at V and 5 bases at J, with 22 bases between the two ends. The CDR3 is CASSEPTGAGAIYQPQHF. The CDR3 bases are TGTGCCAGCAGTGAACCCACGGGAGCGGGGGCAATTTATCAGCCCCAGCATTTT.

J is TRBJ2-7 and V is TRBV6-5; possibly TRBD1 for D (6 bases). Trimming pared 5 bases from V and 3 bases from J, leaving 11 bases between. Germline values: CDR1 MNHEY, CDR2 SVGAGI. This CDR3 comprises 13 residues. Written as DNA, the CDR3 is TGTGCCAGCAGTACGTTCAGGGGCTACGAGCAGTACTTC. Residues: CASSTFRGYEQYF.

The V gene is TRBV7-9, the J gene TRBJ2-7, with a possible D match to TRBD1 (5 bases). CDR1 is SEHNR, CDR2 FQNEAQ, per germline (reference sequence). The germline V and J ends were trimmed by 6 bases and 3 bases, with 15 bases remaining between them. The CDR3 extends over 14 amino acids. CDR3 in DNA: TGTGCCAGCAGTTTTGTTGGACAAGGCTACGAGCAGTACTTC. Translation gives CASSFVGQGYEQYF.

The V call is TRBV19, the J call TRBJ1-2, with D perhaps matching TRBD1 (5 bases). Deletions cut 5 bases from V and 4 bases from J, with 17 bases between. The CDR3 is 15 amino acids. The germline V gene encodes CDR1 LNHDA and CDR2 SQIVND (reference sequence). The CDR3 reads CASSPRAGEGYGYTF. DNA of the CDR3: TGTGCCAGTAGTCCCAGGGCAGGAGAAGGCTATGGCTACACCTTC.

This clone has only a few counts. V is TRBV6-6 and J is TRBJ2-3, with a tentative D call TRBD2 (7 bases). The V end lost 0 bases, the J end lost 1 base, and 11 bases lay between the germline ends. The CDR3 covers 16 residues. Germline assignment: CDR1 MNHNY and CDR2 SVGAGI (reference sequence). In nucleotides, the CDR3 is TGTGCCAGCAGTTACTCGGGGGAGGGGGGCACAGATACGCAGTATTTT. Translating gives CASSYSGEGGTDTQYF.

The chain links TRBV5-1 to TRBJ1-3; 10 bases are shared with TRBD1. Germline V CDR1 and CDR2: SGHRS, YFSETQ. V shed 0 bases, J shed 9 bases, and the junction held 18 bases outside the gene matches. The CDR3 loop spans 19 amino acids. The DNA for the CDR3 is TGCGCCAGCAGCTTGGAAGGGACAGGGGCCCTTGGGTTACGAAGCACCATATATTTT. Its protein is CASSLEGTGALGLRSTIYF.

The V call is TRBV4-1, the J call TRBJ2-7; no firm D call. This CDR3 is 16 amino acids long. CDR1 and CDR2 (germline): MGHRA, YSYEKL. V shed 1 base and J shed 2 bases, with 15 bases lying between them. The CDR3 coding sequence is TGCGCCAGCAGCCAAGTTGAAACTGGGTGGGCCTACGAGCAGTACTTC. Its protein product is CASSQVETGWAYEQYF.

CDR3 loop: CASSILGGQGNQPQHF. The CDR3 DNA reads TGTGCCAGTAGTATATTGGGGGGACAGGGTAATCAGCCCCAGCATTTT. The genes are TRBV19 and TRBJ1-5; TRBD1 agrees at 9 bases. The CDR3 covers 16 residues. Trimming took 2 bases from V and 4 from J; bases not matched to a gene: 6. CDR1 and CDR2 (germline): LNHDA, SQIVND (reference sequence).

The chain couples TRBV5-1 to TRBJ1-2, with D perhaps TRBD1 (5 bases). The CDR3 spans 15 residues. The V gene lost 3 bases and the J gene lost 4 bases, with 16 bases spanning the gap. CDR1 SGHRS and CDR2 YFSETQ come from the germline V gene. Here the CDR3 DNA reads TGCGCCAGCAGCTCAGGGTCTTCAGGTTTCTATGGCTACACCTTC. Protein: CASSSGSSGFYGYTF.

This chain joins TRBV29-1 and TRBJ1-2; perhaps TRBD1 as D (5 bases). The CDR3 totals 17 residues. Germline V gene data show CDR1 as SQVTM and CDR2 as ANQGSEA. Trimming stripped 0 bases from V and 0 bases from J, with 17 bases between. As DNA, the CDR3 is TGCAGCGTTGAAGATAGGAACAGGAAAAGCTCTAACTATGGCTACACCTTC. The encoded protein is CSVEDRNRKSSNYGYTF.